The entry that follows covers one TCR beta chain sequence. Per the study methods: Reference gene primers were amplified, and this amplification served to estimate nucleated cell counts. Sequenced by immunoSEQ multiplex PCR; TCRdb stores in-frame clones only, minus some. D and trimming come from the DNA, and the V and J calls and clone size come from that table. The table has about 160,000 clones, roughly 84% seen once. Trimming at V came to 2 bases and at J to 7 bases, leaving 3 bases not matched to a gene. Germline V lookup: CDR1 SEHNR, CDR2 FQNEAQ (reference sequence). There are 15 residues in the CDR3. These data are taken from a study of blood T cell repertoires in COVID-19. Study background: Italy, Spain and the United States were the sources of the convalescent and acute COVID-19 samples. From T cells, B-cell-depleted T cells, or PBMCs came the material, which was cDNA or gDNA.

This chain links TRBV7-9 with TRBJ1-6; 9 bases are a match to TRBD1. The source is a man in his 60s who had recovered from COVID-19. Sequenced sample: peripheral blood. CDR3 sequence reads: CASSLWDRENSPLHF. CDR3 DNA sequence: TGTGCCAGCAGCTTATGGGACAGGGAAAATTCACCCCTCCACTTT.